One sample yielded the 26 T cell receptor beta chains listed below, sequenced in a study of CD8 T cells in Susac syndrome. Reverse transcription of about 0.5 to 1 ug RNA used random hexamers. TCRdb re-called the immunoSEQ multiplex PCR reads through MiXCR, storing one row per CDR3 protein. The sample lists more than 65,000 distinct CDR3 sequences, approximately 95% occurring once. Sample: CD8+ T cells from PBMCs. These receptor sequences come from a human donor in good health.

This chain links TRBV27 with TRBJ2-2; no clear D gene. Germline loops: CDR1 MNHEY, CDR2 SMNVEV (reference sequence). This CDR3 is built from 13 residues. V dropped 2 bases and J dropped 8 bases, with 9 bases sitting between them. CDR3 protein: CASSLGWLGELFF. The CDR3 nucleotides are TGTGCCAGCAGTTTAGGGTGGCTGGGGGAGCTGTTTTTT.

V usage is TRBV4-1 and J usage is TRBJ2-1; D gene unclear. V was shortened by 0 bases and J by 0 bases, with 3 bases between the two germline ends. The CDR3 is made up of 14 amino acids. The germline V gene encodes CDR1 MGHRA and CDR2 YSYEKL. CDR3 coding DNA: TGCGCCAGCAGCCAAGAGGACTCCTACAATGAGCAGTTCTTC. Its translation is CASSQEDSYNEQFF.

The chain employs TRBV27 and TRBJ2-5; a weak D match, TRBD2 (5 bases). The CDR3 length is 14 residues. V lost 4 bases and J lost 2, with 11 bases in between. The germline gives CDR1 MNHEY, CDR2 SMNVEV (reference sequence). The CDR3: CASSSLSGQETQYF. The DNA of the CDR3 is TGTGCCAGCAGTTCCCTCTCGGGGCAAGAGACCCAGTACTTC.

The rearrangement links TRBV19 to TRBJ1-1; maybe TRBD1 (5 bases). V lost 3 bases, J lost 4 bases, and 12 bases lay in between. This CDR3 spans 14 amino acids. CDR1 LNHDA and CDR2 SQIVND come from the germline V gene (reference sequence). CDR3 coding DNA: TGTGCCAGTAGTATTACCCGGGGACTCACTGAAGCTTTCTTT. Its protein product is CASSITRGLTEAFF.

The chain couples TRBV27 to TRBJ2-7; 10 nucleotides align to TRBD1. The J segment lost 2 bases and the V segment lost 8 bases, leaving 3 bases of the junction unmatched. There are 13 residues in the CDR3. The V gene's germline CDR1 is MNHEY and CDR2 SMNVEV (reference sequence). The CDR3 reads CASGDRGPYEQYF. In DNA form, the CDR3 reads TGTGCCAGCGGTGACAGGGGGCCCTACGAGCAGTACTTC.

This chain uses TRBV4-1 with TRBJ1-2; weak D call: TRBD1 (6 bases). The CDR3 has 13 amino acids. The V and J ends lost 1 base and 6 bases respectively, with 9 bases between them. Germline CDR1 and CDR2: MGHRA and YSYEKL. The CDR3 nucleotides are TGCGCCAGCAGCCAAGGGGGGCTGGATGGCTACACCTTC. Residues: CASSQGGLDGYTF.

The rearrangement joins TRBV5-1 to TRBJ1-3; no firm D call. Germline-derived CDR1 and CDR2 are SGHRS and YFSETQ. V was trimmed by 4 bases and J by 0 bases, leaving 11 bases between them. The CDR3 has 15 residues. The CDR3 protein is CASSVTTASGNTIYF. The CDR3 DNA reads TGCGCCAGCAGCGTAACTACAGCCTCTGGAAACACCATATATTTT.

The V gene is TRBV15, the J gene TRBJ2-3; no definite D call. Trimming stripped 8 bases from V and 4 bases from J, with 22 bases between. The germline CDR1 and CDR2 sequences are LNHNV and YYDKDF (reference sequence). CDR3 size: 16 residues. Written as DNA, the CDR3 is TGTGCCACCTCGGGTGAGCACAAAGGGCCCCCAGATACGCAGTATTTT. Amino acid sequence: CATSGEHKGPPDTQYF.

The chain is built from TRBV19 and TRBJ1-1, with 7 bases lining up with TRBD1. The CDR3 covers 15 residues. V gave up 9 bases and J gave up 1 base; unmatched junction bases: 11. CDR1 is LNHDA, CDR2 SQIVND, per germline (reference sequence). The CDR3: CASRSTGTANTEAFF. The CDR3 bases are TGTGCCAGCCGATCTACCGGGACAGCGAACACTGAAGCTTTCTTT. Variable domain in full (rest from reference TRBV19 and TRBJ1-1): DGGITQSPKYLFRKEGQNVTLSCEQNLNHDAMYWYRQDPGQGLRLIYYSQIVNDFQKGDIAEGYSVSREKKESFPLTVTSAQKNPTAFYLCASRSTGTANTEAFFGQGTRLTVV.

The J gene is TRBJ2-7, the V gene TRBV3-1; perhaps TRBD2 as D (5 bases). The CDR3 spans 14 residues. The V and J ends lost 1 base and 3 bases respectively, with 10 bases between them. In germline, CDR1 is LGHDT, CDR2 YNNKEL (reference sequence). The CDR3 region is CASSQASGDYEQYF. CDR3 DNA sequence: TGTGCCAGCAGCCAAGCAAGCGGTGACTACGAGCAGTACTTC.

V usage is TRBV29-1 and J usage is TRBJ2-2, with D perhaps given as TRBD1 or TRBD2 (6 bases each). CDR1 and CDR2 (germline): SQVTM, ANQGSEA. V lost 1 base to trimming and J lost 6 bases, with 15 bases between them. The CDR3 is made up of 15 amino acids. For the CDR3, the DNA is TGCAGCGTTGAAGCCAGGGGAGGTGGCCCCGGGGAGCTGTTTTTT. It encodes CSVEARGGGPGELFF.

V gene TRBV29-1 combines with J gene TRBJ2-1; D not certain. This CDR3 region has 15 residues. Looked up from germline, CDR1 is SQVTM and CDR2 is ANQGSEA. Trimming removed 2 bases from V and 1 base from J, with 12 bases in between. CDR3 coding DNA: TGCAGCGTTGAAAATTGGGTAGATTCCTACAATGAGCAGTTCTTC. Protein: CSVENWVDSYNEQFF.

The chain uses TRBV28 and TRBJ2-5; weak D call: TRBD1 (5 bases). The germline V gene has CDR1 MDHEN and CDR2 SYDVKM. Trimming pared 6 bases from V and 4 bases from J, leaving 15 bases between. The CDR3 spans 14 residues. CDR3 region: CASSLLGVRETQYF. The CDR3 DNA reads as TGTGCCAGCAGCCTATTAGGGGTGCGAGAGACCCAGTACTTC.

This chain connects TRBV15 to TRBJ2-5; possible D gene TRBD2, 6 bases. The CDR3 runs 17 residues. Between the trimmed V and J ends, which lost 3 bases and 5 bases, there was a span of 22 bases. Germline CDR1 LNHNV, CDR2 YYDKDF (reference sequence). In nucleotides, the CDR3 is TGTGCCACCAGCAGTCTTGGATGGGAGGCCAATTGGGAGACCCAGTACTTC. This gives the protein CATSSLGWEANWETQYF. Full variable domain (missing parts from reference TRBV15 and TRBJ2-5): DAMVIQNPRYQVTQFGKPVTLSCSQTLNHNVMYWYQQKSSQAPKLLFHYYDKDFNNEADTPDNFQSRRPNTSFCFLDIRSPGLGDTAMYLCATSSLGWEANWETQYFGPGTRLLVL.

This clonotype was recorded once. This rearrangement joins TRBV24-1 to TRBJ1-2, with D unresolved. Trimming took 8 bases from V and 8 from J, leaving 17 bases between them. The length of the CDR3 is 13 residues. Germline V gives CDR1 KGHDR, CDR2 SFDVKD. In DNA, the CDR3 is TGTGCCACCACCACGGGAGGCGGGGAAGGCTACACCTTC. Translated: CATTTGGGEGYTF.

CDR3 amino acids: CASSTLSGDQPQHF. CDR3 DNA sequence: TGTGCCAGCAGTACACTCTCCGGGGATCAGCCCCAGCATTTT. This chain links TRBV2 with TRBJ1-5, with D unresolved. V lost 5 bases and J lost 5, with 13 bases in between. CDR3 length: 14 amino acids. Per germline, CDR1 SNHLY and CDR2 FYNNEI.

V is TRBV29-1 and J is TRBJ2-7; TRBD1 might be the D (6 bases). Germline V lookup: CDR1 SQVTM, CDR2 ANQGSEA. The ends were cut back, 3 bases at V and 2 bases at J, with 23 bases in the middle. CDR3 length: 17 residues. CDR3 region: CSVEVRATGIHPYEQYF. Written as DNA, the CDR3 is TGCAGCGTTGAGGTTCGGGCGACAGGAATCCACCCCTACGAGCAGTACTTC.

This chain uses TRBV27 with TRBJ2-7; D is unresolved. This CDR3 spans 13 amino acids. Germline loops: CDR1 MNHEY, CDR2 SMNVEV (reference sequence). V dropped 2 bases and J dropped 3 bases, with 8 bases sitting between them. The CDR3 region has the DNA TGTGCCAGCAGTTTAAAGGGCAACTACGAGCAGTACTTC. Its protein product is CASSLKGNYEQYF.

Written as DNA, the CDR3 is TGTGCCAGCAGTTCGGGGTTTGTGAACACTGAAGCTTTCTTT. Its translation: CASSSGFVNTEAFF. This rearrangement joins TRBV28 to TRBJ1-1; D uncertain. The CDR3 sequence is 14 residues long. Germline CDR1 MDHEN, CDR2 SYDVKM. V lost 4 bases and J lost 0, with 9 bases in between.

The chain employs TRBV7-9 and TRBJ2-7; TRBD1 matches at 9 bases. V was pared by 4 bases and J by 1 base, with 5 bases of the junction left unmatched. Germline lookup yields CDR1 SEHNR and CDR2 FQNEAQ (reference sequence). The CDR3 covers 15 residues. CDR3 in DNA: TGTGCCAGCAGCTCACTGGGACAGGGTTCCTACGAGCAGTACTTC. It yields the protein CASSSLGQGSYEQYF.

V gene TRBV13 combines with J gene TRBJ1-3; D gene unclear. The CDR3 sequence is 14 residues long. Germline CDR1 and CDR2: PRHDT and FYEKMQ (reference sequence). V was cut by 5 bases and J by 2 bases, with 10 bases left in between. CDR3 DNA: TGTGCCAGCAGCAAGGGAGCTCCTGGAAACACCATATATTTT. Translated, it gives CASSKGAPGNTIYF.

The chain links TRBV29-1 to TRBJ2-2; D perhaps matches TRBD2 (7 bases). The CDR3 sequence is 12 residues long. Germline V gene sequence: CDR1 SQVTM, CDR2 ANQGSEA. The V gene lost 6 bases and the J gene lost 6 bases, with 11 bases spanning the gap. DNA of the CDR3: TGCAGCGTCCGGGGGGCTGCCGGGGAGCTGTTTTTT. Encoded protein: CSVRGAAGELFF.

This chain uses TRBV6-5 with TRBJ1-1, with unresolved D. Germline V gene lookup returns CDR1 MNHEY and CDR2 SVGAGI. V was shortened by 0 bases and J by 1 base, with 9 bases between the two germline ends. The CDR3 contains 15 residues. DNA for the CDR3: TGTGCCAGCAGTTACTCCCTTCTGGGGAACACTGAAGCTTTCTTT. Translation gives CASSYSLLGNTEAFF.

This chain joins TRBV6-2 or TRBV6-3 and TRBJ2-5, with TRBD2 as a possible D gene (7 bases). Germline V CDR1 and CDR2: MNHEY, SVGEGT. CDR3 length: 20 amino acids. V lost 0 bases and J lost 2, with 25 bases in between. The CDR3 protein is CASSYSILGRGQHPQETQYF. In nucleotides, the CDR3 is TGTGCCAGCAGTTACTCGATACTAGGGCGGGGGCAGCATCCTCAAGAGACCCAGTACTTC.

The CDR3 sequence is CSVEDRLLQGFGDGYTF. The DNA of the CDR3 is TGCAGCGTTGAAGATCGGCTCTTACAGGGATTTGGGGATGGCTACACCTTC. V gene TRBV29-1 combines with J gene TRBJ1-2, with D possibly being TRBD1 (6 bases). Germline CDR1 and CDR2: SQVTM and ANQGSEA. V was clipped by 0 bases and J by 6 bases, with 23 bases between them. The CDR3 runs 17 residues.

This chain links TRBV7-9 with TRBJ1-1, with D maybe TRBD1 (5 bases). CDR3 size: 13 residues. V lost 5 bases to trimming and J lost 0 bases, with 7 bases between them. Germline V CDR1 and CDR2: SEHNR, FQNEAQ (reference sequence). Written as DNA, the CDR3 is TGTGCCAGCAGCAGGGGACTGAACACTGAAGCTTTCTTT. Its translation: CASSRGLNTEAFF.